Listed below are T cell receptor beta chains from one sample, sequenced in a study of cytomegalovirus exposure and HLA in healthy donors. TCRdb's copy holds only in-frame clones and misses some; the assay was immunoSEQ multiplex PCR. The profile shows 200,000 or so clones, roughly 80% of them singletons. Source material: PBMCs. These receptors originate from a man between 40 and 49 years old in good health and CMV-seropositive. The CDR3 runs from the conserved cysteine through the conserved F or W. D genes are given only for firm matches. The size of a clone is reported for some rows only, either as once, few or many, or as a class for expanded clones.

.	TRBV4-1	16	TRBJ1-2	.	CASSQDAAGSGYGYTF	TGCGCCAGCAGCCAAGATGCGGCGGGGTCAGGCTATGGCTACACCTTC
TRBD1	TRBV5-4	14	TRBJ1-6	.	CASSQDRNNSPLHF	TGTGCCAGCAGCCAGGACAGGAATAATTCACCCCTCCACTTT
.	TRBV29-1	13	TRBJ1-3	.	CSVAREGGNTIYF	TGCAGCGTCGCCCGGGAAGGAGGGAACACCATATATTTT
.	TRBV30	13	TRBJ1-2	.	CAWRRGEGYGYTF	TGTGCCTGGAGAAGGGGGGAGGGCTATGGCTACACCTTC
.	TRBV14	15	TRBJ2-3	few	CASSQEGVRTDTQYF	TGTGCCAGCAGCCAAGAAGGGGTCCGCACAGATACGCAGTATTTT
TRBD1	TRBV13	14	TRBJ2-6	.	CASTRGPGANVLTF	TGTGCCAGTACCAGGGGGCCCGGGGCCAACGTCCTGACTTTC
TRBD1	TRBV4-3	17	TRBJ2-7	.	CASSQEAHDTQGDEADF	TGCGCCAGCAGCCAGGAAGCTCACGACACACAGGGGGACGAGGCGGACTTC
.	TRBV7-2	13	TRBJ2-2	.	CASSLTETGELFF	TGTGCCAGCAGCTTGACGGAGACCGGGGAGCTGTTTTTT
.	TRBV6-4	16	TRBJ1-6	.	CASSDRGSSYNSPLHF	TGTGCCAGCAGTGACAGGGGGAGCTCCTATAATTCACCCCTCCACTTT
TRBD2	TRBV4-2	16	TRBJ2-5	.	CASSQDGGENQETQYF	TGTGCCAGCAGCCAAGACGGGGGGGAAAATCAAGAGACCCAGTACTTC
TRBD1	TRBV2	14	TRBJ1-2	.	CASSEGNRGYGYTF	TGTGCCAGCAGTGAGGGGAACAGGGGGTATGGCTACACCTTC
.	TRBV11-1	14	TRBJ2-2	.	CASKQGSDTGELFF	TGTGCCAGCAAGCAGGGGTCGGACACCGGGGAGCTGTTTTTT
.	TRBV7-7	14	TRBJ2-1	.	CASSLGPGDNEQFF	TGTGCTAGCAGCTTAGGCCCAGGGGACAATGAGCAGTTCTTC
.	TRBV25-1	14	TRBJ1-2	.	CASSMGHRENGYTF	TGTGCCAGCAGTATGGGGCATCGCGAGAATGGCTACACCTTC
.	TRBV19	14	TRBJ1-2	.	CASSGTGSSYGYTF	TGTGCCAGTAGCGGAACAGGGAGCAGCTATGGCTACACCTTC
.	TRBV4-3	15	TRBJ1-5	.	CASSPTSRADQPQHF	TGCGCCAGCAGCCCTACTAGCAGGGCCGATCAGCCCCAGCATTTT
TRBD2	TRBV11-1	17	TRBJ2-1	.	CASSPGGLAGGYNEQFF	TGTGCCAGCAGCCCCGGAGGACTAGCGGGGGGCTACAATGAGCAGTTCTTC
TRBD1	TRBV5-1	14	TRBJ2-7	.	CASSFSGTGGGQYF	TGCGCCAGCAGCTTCTCCGGGACAGGGGGGGGGCAGTACTTC
.	TRBV5-1	15	TRBJ2-5	once	CASSSIPGKQETQYF	TGCGCCAGCAGCAGCATACCGGGGAAGCAAGAGACCCAGTACTTC
TRBD1	TRBV29-1	12	TRBJ1-4	.	CSVEGQGEKLFF	TGCAGCGTTGAAGGACAGGGTGAAAAACTGTTTTTT
TRBD2	TRBV7-2	13	TRBJ2-5	.	CASSPGLEETQYF	TGTGCCAGCAGCCCGGGACTAGAAGAGACCCAGTACTTC
TRBD1	TRBV7-9	16	TRBJ2-7	.	CASSLGRTGFMDEQYF	TGTGCCAGCAGCTTAGGGAGGACAGGTTTCATGGATGAGCAGTACTTC
.	TRBV30	13	TRBJ2-5	.	CASRTWEEETQYF	TGTGCCTCGCGAACTTGGGAGGAAGAGACCCAGTACTTC
.	TRBV19	14	TRBJ1-1	.	CASSIEGLYNEAFF	TGTGCCAGTAGTATAGAGGGCCTATATAATGAAGCTTTCTTT
TRBD2	TRBV6-5	15	TRBJ2-3	.	CASWGIAGATDTQYF	TGTGCCAGCTGGGGAATAGCGGGGGCAACAGATACGCAGTATTTT
TRBD1	TRBV6-5	16	TRBJ1-5	.	CASSSRTGEGNQPQHF	TGTGCCAGCAGTTCCCGGACAGGGGAGGGCAATCAGCCCCAGCATTTT
TRBD1	TRBV19	14	TRBJ2-2	few	CASRGDRGAPELFF	TGTGCCAGTAGGGGGGACAGGGGGGCGCCGGAGCTGTTTTTT
TRBD2	TRBV18	15	TRBJ2-7	.	CASSPNSGGNYEQYF	TGTGCCAGCTCACCGAATAGCGGGGGGAACTACGAGCAGTACTTC
TRBD1	TRBV5-1	15	TRBJ1-4	.	CASSTGQGPNEKLFF	TGCGCCAGCAGCACTGGACAGGGGCCTAATGAAAAACTGTTTTTT
.	TRBV9	14	TRBJ2-7	.	CASSPLPLSYEQYF	TGTGCCAGCAGCCCCCTACCACTTTCCTACGAGCAGTACTTC
TRBD2	TRBV13	17	TRBJ2-1	.	CASSLAPLSGGANEQFF	TGTGCCAGCAGCTTGGCCCCTCTTAGCGGGGGGGCCAATGAGCAGTTCTTC
TRBD1	TRBV13	16	TRBJ2-7	.	CASSGRDRAKHYEQYF	TGTGCCAGCAGCGGAAGGGACAGGGCAAAACATTACGAGCAGTACTTC
.	TRBV5-6	14	TRBJ2-5	.	CASSSLTGEETQYF	TGTGCCAGCAGTTCCCTGACAGGCGAAGAGACCCAGTACTTC
.	TRBV13	14	TRBJ2-1	.	CASSSGTMGNEQFF	TGTGCCAGCAGCAGTGGGACAATGGGCAATGAGCAGTTCTTC
TRBD1	TRBV10-1	16	TRBJ2-7	once	CASSESPTGSPYEQYF	TGCGCCAGCAGTGAGTCCCCGACAGGGTCCCCATACGAGCAGTACTTC
TRBD2	TRBV11-2	17	TRBJ2-5	.	CASSQRGLAGRQETQYF	TGTGCCAGCAGCCAACGGGGACTAGCGGGGCGACAAGAGACCCAGTACTTC
TRBD2	TRBV4-3	17	TRBJ2-2	.	CASSQVPSGVNTGELFF	TGCGCCAGCAGCCAGGTACCTAGCGGGGTGAACACCGGGGAGCTGTTTTTT
TRBD1	TRBV7-9	14	TRBJ2-7	.	CASSPRTGGYEQYF	TGTGCCAGCAGCCCGAGGACAGGGGGCTACGAGCAGTACTTC
TRBD1	TRBV5-6	16	TRBJ2-7	.	CASSLGGQGADYEQYF	TGTGCCAGCAGCTTGGGTGGACAGGGGGCAGACTACGAGCAGTACTTC
.	TRBV4-1	17	TRBJ1-2	.	CASSQEETGSRARGYTF	TGCGCCAGCAGCCAAGAGGAAACTGGTTCCAGGGCGCGGGGCTACACCTTC
.	TRBV7-7	17	TRBJ1-6	.	CASNLGGFGGGHSPLHF	TGTGCTAGCAATCTAGGAGGGTTTGGGGGAGGGCATTCACCCCTCCACTTT
TRBD2	TRBV5-1	16	TRBJ2-3	.	CASSLEAGLESDTQYF	TGCGCCAGCAGCTTGGAAGCGGGGCTTGAATCAGATACGCAGTATTTT
.	TRBV6-1	13	TRBJ1-5	few	CASSEISILPQHF	TGTGCCAGCAGTGAAATTTCGATACTGCCCCAGCATTTT
.	TRBV5-4	15	TRBJ1-2	once	CASSLNRGANYGYTF	TGTGCCAGCAGCTTGAACCGCGGAGCTAACTATGGCTACACCTTC
TRBD1	TRBV10-2	15	TRBJ2-5	.	CASSTGQGGTETQYF	TGCGCCAGCAGCACTGGACAGGGGGGAACGGAGACCCAGTACTTC
TRBD1	TRBV7-3	15	TRBJ2-1	.	CASSSGTGPYNEQFF	TGTGCCAGCAGCTCGGGGACAGGGCCCTACAATGAGCAGTTCTTC
TRBD1	TRBV5-1	16	TRBJ1-3	.	CASSLMAGGYGNTIYF	TGCGCCAGCAGCTTGATGGCAGGGGGCTATGGAAACACCATATATTTT
TRBD1	TRBV10-3	15	TRBJ2-7	.	CAISESGTGAYEQYF	TGTGCCATCAGTGAGTCAGGGACAGGGGCCTACGAGCAGTACTTC
.	TRBV9	14	TRBJ2-2	.	CASSFTGVEGELFF	TGTGCCAGCAGCTTTACGGGGGTTGAGGGGGAGCTGTTTTTT
TRBD1	TRBV10-3	16	TRBJ2-7	.	CAIRVTGTGGFHEQYF	TGTGCCATCAGGGTTACCGGGACAGGGGGCTTTCACGAGCAGTACTTC
.	TRBV6-5	14	TRBJ2-7	.	CASSYSQGGYEQYF	TGTGCCAGCAGTTACTCCCAGGGCGGCTACGAGCAGTACTTC